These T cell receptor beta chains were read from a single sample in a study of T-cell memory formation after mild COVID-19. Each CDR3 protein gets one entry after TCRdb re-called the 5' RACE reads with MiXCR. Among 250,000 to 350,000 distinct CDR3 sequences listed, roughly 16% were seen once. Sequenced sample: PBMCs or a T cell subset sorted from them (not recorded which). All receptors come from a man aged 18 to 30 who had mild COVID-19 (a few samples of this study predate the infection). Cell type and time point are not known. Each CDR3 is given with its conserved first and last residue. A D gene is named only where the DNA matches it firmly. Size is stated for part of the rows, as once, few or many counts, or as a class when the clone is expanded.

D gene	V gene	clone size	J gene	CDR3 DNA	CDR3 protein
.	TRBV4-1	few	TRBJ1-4	TGCGCCAGCAGCCGCCCCGATATGGATAATGAAAAACTGTTTTTT	CASSRPDMDNEKLFF
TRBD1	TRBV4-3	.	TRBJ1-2	TGCGCCAGCAGCCAAGAATGGACACAGGGGATATATGGCTACACCTTC	CASSQEWTQGIYGYTF
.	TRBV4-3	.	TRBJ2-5	TGCGCCAGCAGCCAAGGTCTGGCACTAGAGACCCAGTACTTC	CASSQGLALETQYF
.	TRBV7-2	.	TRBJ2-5	TGTGCCAGCAGCCATGGGGCGGCCCCTGCCCAAGAGACCCAGTACTTC	CASSHGAAPAQETQYF
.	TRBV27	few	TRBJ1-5	TGTGCCAGCAGTTTTTACGATAGCAATCAGCCCCAGCATTTT	CASSFYDSNQPQHF
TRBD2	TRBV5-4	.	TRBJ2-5	TGTGCCAGCGGCTGGGGGGGAGAGACCCAGTACTTC	CASGWGGETQYF
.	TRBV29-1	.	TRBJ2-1	TGCAGCGTTTCCCAGGGGTACAATGAGCAGTTCTTC	CSVSQGYNEQFF
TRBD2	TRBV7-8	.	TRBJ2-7	TGTGCCAGCAGCCCTTCTAGGCTAGCGGGGGCTGCGTACGAGCAGTACTTC	CASSPSRLAGAAYEQYF
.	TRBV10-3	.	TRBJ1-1	TGTGCCATCAGGGGGACCGAGGACACTGAAGCTTTCTTT	CAIRGTEDTEAFF
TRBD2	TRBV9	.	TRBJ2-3	TGTGCCAGCAGCGAGGGGATAGCGGGGCCCACAGATACGCAGTATTTT	CASSEGIAGPTDTQYF
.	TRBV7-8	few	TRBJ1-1	TGTGCCACCAGACGGGGGGCTGGTACTGAAGCTTTCTTT	CATRRGAGTEAFF
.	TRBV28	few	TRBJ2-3	TGTGCGAGTGGGGCGTTCCCAGATACGCAGTATTTT	CASGAFPDTQYF
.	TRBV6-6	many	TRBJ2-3	TGTGCCAGCAGTTACTCCCCGGGGACAGATACGCAGTATTTT	CASSYSPGTDTQYF
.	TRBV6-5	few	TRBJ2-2	TGTGCCAGCAGTTATGCACGGGGCGGCACCGGGGAGCTGTTTTTT	CASSYARGGTGELFF
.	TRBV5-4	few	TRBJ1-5	TGTGCCAGCAGCTTGGGCGGGGGCGCCCAGCCCCAGCATTTT	CASSLGGGAQPQHF
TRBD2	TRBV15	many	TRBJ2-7	TGTGCCACCAGCATACAGCGGGGGCCCTACGAGCAGTACTTC	CATSIQRGPYEQYF
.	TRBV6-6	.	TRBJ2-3	TGTGCCAGCACCTCAATGGGGGGACTCCGCACAGATACGCAGTATTTT	CASTSMGGLRTDTQYF
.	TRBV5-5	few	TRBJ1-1	TGTGCCAGCAGACAGCCAGGGTTTGGCACTGAAGCTTTCTTT	CASRQPGFGTEAFF
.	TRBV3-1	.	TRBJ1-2	TGTGCCAGCAGCCAGGGTGAGAGCGGCTACACCTTC	CASSQGESGYTF
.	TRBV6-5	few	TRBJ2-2	TGTGCCAGCAGTTACGACACTTGGGGCACCGGGGAGCTGTTTTTT	CASSYDTWGTGELFF
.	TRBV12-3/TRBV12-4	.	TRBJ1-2	TGTGCCAGCAGAGCAGGGTCCTATGGCTACACCTTC	CASRAGSYGYTF
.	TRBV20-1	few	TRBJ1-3	TGCAGTGCTAGTCAGGTCCCCGGAGACACCATATATTTT	CSASQVPGDTIYF
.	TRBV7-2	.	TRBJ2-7	TGTGCCAGCAGCTTACGGGGGCGTATGTACGAGCAGTACTTC	CASSLRGRMYEQYF
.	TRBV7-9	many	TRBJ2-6	TGTGCCAGCAGCTCCTTGGATAGGCAGGGTAGGGCCAACGTCCTGACTTTC	CASSSLDRQGRANVLTF
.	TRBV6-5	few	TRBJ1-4	TGTGCCAGCAGTTACTACACTAATGAAAAACTGTTTTTT	CASSYYTNEKLFF
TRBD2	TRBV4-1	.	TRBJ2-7	TGCGCCAGCAGCCTACGGCCTAGCGGGGGGTACGAGCAGTACTTC	CASSLRPSGGYEQYF
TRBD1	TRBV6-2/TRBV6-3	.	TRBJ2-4	TGTGCCAGCAGGGGGACAGGGGGCAGAGGGGCCTTC	CASRGTGGRGAF
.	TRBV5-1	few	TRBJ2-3	TGCGCCAGCAGGACCCGGGGGGCTCCCACAGATACGCAGTATTTT	CASRTRGAPTDTQYF
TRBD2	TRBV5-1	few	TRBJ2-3	TGCGCCAGCAGCTTAGAGGGACTAGCGGGGACAGATACGCAGTATTTT	CASSLEGLAGTDTQYF
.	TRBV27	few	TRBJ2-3	TGTGCCAGCCAAGGGGGGGGGCGTAATACGCAGTATTTT	CASQGGGRNTQYF
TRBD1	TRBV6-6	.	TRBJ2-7	TGTGCCAGCGGATGGACAGGGGTGAGCTCCTACGAGCAGTACTTC	CASGWTGVSSYEQYF
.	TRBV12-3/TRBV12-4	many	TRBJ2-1	TGTGCCAGCAGTTTCTTCGGCAGTAACAATGAGCAGTTCTTC	CASSFFGSNNEQFF
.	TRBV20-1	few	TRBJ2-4	TGCAGTGCTAGTGGGATAGCCAAAAACATTCAGTACTTC	CSASGIAKNIQYF
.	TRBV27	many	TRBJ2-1	TGTGCCAGCACCGGGGGATACAATGAGCAGTTCTTC	CASTGGYNEQFF
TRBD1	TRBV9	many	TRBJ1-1	TGTGCCAGCAGCGTAGGGGACAGAATGAACACTGAAGCTTTCTTT	CASSVGDRMNTEAFF
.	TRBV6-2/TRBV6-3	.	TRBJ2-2	TGTGCCAGCCACAACAACACCGGGGAGCTGTTTTTT	CASHNNTGELFF
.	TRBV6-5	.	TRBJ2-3	TGTGCCAGCAGTTACGACAGCGCTAGCACAGATACGCAGTATTTT	CASSYDSASTDTQYF
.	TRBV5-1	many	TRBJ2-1	TGCGCCAGCAGCTTAACAGTGGGGGCCTACAATGAGCAGTTCTTC	CASSLTVGAYNEQFF
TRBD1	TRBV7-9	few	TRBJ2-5	TGTGCCAGCAGCCTTCTAACGGGACAGGGGGCCCGGGAGACCCAGTACTTC	CASSLLTGQGARETQYF
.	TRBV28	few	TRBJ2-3	TGTGCCAGCAGTTTGCCTGTGTACACAGATACGCAGTATTTT	CASSLPVYTDTQYF
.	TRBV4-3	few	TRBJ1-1	TGCGCCAGCAGCCAAGATTCCTGGGGGGCCGAAGCTTTCTTT	CASSQDSWGAEAFF
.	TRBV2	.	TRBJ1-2	TGTGCCAGCGAGATAAACTATGGCTACACCTTC	CASEINYGYTF
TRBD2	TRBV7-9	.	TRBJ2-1	TGTGCCAGCAGCTCCCTAGCGGGTGGGAGTGAGCAGTTCTTC	CASSSLAGGSEQFF
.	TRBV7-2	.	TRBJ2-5	TGTGCCAGCAGCCCACCGAGGGGGACCCGCCAAGAGACCCAGTACTTC	CASSPPRGTRQETQYF
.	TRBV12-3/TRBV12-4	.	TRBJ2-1	TGTGCCAGCAGTTCCCAGGGGTTTTTGAGCGGTGAGCAGTTCTTC	CASSSQGFLSGEQFF
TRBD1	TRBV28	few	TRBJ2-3	TGTGCCGGACGGACAGGGGCCACAGATACGCAGTATTTT	CAGRTGATDTQYF
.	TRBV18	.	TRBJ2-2	TGTGCCAGCTCATCGTTCACAGGGGAGCTGTTTTTT	CASSSFTGELFF
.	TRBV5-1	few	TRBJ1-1	TGCGCCAGCAGCTTGGGTTCAGGGGCGCTTCGGACTGAAGCTTTCTTT	CASSLGSGALRTEAFF
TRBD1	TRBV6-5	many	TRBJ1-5	TGTGCCAGCAGTCTAACACAGGGGCAGAGCAATCAGCCCCAGCATTTT	CASSLTQGQSNQPQHF
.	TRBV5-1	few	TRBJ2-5	TGCGCCAGCAGGGAGGTAGGGGAAGAGACCCAGTACTTC	CASREVGEETQYF
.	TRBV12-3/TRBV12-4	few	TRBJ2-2	TGTGCCAGCAGGTCCGGGACGGCAAACACCGGGGAGCTGTTTTTT	CASRSGTANTGELFF
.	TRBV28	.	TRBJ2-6	TGTGCCAGCCTTGAGGTGACCTCTGGGGCCAACGTCCTGACTTTC	CASLEVTSGANVLTF
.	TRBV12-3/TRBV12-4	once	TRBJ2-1	TGTGCCAGCAGTTTAGGTTCCTATCCCAATGAGCAGTTCTTC	CASSLGSYPNEQFF
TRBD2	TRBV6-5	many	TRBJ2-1	TGTGCCAGCAGTCAAAGGACTAGCGGGGGAGTGGAGCAGTTCTTC	CASSQRTSGGVEQFF
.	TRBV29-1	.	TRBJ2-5	TGCAGCGTCCGGCGGGGGCCCGGGGAGACCCAGTACTTC	CSVRRGPGETQYF